The next 8 T cell receptor beta chains were all read from a single sample in a study of control samples from healthy donors and cancer patients. Generated by immunoSEQ multiplex PCR, the TCRdb table keeps only in-frame clones and is missing some. This repertoire shows some 7,300 clones, 76% found once; its top ten account for approximately 15%. Input material: formalin-fixed, paraffin-embedded tissue. Receptor source: a male donor with melanoma.

V gene TRBV7-9 combines with J gene TRBJ2-3, with 7 bases identical to TRBD2. There are 15 residues in the CDR3. Germline CDR1 SEHNR, CDR2 FQNEAQ (reference sequence). V was clipped by 2 bases and J by 8 bases; unmatched bases: 10. The chain's CDR3 is CASSLINTGLVTQYF. In DNA, the CDR3 is TGTGCCAGCAGCTTAATTAATACCGGACTAGTTACGCAGTATTTT.

V is TRBV5-1 and J is TRBJ1-2; TRBD1 matches at 11 bases. Germline-derived CDR1 and CDR2 are SGHRS and YFSETQ. Trimming removed 6 bases from V and 3 bases from J; junction bases left unmatched: 4. The CDR3 has 14 amino acids. The CDR3, as DNA: TGCGCCAGCACCGGGACAGGGGGTGACTATGGCTACACCTTC. Protein sequence: CASTGTGGDYGYTF.

The chain is built from TRBV11-2 and TRBJ2-3; 9 bases fit TRBD2. This CDR3 has 15 residues. Germline CDR1 is SGHAT and CDR2 is FQNNGV. V lost 5 bases, J lost 8 bases, and 11 bases stayed unmatched. The CDR3 here is CASSPGVSGGSTQYF. In DNA form, the CDR3 reads TGTGCCAGCAGCCCAGGGGTTAGCGGGGGTTCTACGCAGTATTTT.

V usage is TRBV12-3 or TRBV12-4 and J usage is TRBJ1-2; 7 bases match TRBD1. Germline trimming cut 7 bases from V and 4 bases from J; bases unmatched to any gene: 3. The CDR3 covers 12 residues. The CDR3 is CASTGTVYGYTF. The CDR3 DNA follows: TGTGCCAGCACCGGGACAGTCTATGGCTACACCTTC.

The chain uses TRBV5-1 and TRBJ1-2; TRBD1 is a possible D gene (6 bases). CDR1 is SGHRS, CDR2 YFSETQ, per germline. V dropped 4 bases and J dropped 8 bases, with 15 bases sitting between them. The CDR3 spans 13 residues. The CDR3 spells CASSGNGQTGYTF. CDR3 in DNA: TGCGCCAGCAGCGGAAACGGACAGACGGGCTACACCTTC.

The chain links TRBV3-1 (or the pseudogene TRBV3-2) to TRBJ2-1; D is possibly TRBD1 (7 bases). This CDR3 region has 17 residues. Germline CDR1 reads LGHDT; CDR2 reads YNNKEL (reference sequence). V dropped 4 bases and J dropped 6 bases, with 22 bases sitting between them. The CDR3 spells CASSPEGPWQGGNEQFF. The CDR3 DNA follows: TGTGCCAGCAGCCCCGAAGGGCCGTGGCAGGGGGGCAATGAGCAGTTCTTC.

This chain uses TRBV15 with TRBJ2-3, with TRBD2 matching 10 bases. V lost 3 bases and J lost 4; bases outside the gene matches: 7. Per germline, CDR1 LNHNV and CDR2 YYDKDF (reference sequence). This CDR3 is built from 16 residues. The CDR3 DNA follows: TGTGCCACCAGCAGGAGCGGGGGGGCCCTAGCAGATACGCAGTATTTT. Translating gives CATSRSGGALADTQYF.

The chain employs TRBV2 and TRBJ2-2, with 9 nucleotides matching TRBD2. Germline CDR1 is SNHLY and CDR2 is FYNNEI. Unmatched junction bases numbered 9, after V lost 5 bases and J lost 5 bases. CDR3 length: 16 residues. CDR3 nucleotides: TGTGCCAGCAGTCTAGGACTAGCGAGTTCTACCGGGGAGCTGTTTTTT. Translated, it gives CASSLGLASSTGELFF.